This T cell receptor (beta chain) was profiled in a study of cytomegalovirus exposure and HLA in healthy donors. Study at large: HLA-typed donors were the source of about 85 million unique TCRs held in an early data release.

This PCR relied on a set of 60 Vbeta primers and 13 Jbeta primers. The table came from immunoSEQ multiplex PCR; TCRdb's copy has only in-frame clones and leaves some out. This sample has around 100,000 clones; around 69% occur once, and the top ten carry 15% to 20%. The trim removed 4 bases at V and 4 bases at J, leaving 5 bases unmatched. In germline, CDR1 is SEHNR, CDR2 FQNEAQ (reference sequence). The CDR3 covers 14 residues. The source material was PBMCs. This chain connects TRBV7-9 to TRBJ1-1, with 8 nucleotides matching TRBD1. The TCR comes from a woman between 55 and 75 years old in good health and CMV-seropositive. The CDR3 spells CASSSQQGVTEAFF. CDR3 sequence (DNA): TGTGCCAGCAGCTCACAACAGGGGGTCACTGAAGCTTTCTTT.